A single sample gave rise to the 29 T cell receptor beta chains below, sequenced in a study of T cell responses to AZD1222 COVID-19 vaccine. TCRdb keeps only in-frame clones here, not all; method: immunoSEQ multiplex PCR. The sample lists some 280,000 clones; around 93% were seen once. The starting material was peripheral blood, obtained 28 days after the second AZD1222 dose. The receptor source for this set is an adult who received the AZD1222 COVID-19 vaccine.

The CDR3 DNA reads TGTGCCAGCTCGCTCGACTCGGGCGGCGAGACCCAGTACTTC. This translates into CASSLDSGGETQYF. The J gene is TRBJ2-5, the V gene TRBV18, with no clear D. The germline V gene encodes CDR1 KGHSH and CDR2 LQKENI. This CDR3 has 14 amino acids. The V end was cut by 6 bases, the J end by 5 bases, with 16 bases between.

This clone has more than one count but fewer than ten. J is TRBJ2-3 and V is TRBV9; a possible D gene is TRBD2 (5 bases). Germline CDR1 is SGDLS and CDR2 is YYNGEE. Trimming removed 0 bases from V and 3 bases from J, with 14 bases in between. The CDR3 spans 16 residues. Here the CDR3 DNA reads TGTGCCAGCAGCGTAGGGAAGCGGTTCGCAACAGATACGCAGTATTTT. Its translation is CASSVGKRFATDTQYF.

With regard to this clone: Relative to the germline gene, one junction end is altered; a read error may explain this. The chain is built from TRBV6-1 and TRBJ2-3; possibly TRBD1 for D (5 bases). Per the germline V gene, CDR1 is MNHNS and CDR2 is SASEGT. The CDR3 is 14 amino acids. The CDR3 spells CASSEGQLNTQYDF. The CDR3 coding sequence is TGTGCCAGCAGTGAAGGACAGTTGAATACGCAGTACGATTTT.

The DNA for the CDR3 is TGTGCCAGCAGCTTAAAGGTCCTAGGTAGGGAGTTCTTC. Protein: CASSLKVLGREFF. This chain links TRBV11-2 with TRBJ2-1; D gene uncertain. From germline, CDR1 is SGHAT and CDR2 FQNNGV. The CDR3 covers 13 residues. Trimming pared 2 bases from V and 14 bases from J, leaving 16 bases between. Full variable domain (rest looked up from reference TRBV11-2 and TRBJ2-1): EAGVAQSPRYKIIEKRQSVAFWCNPISGHATLYWYQQILGQGPKLLIQFQNNGVVDDSQLPKDRFSAERLKGVDSTLKIQPAKLEDSAVYLCASSLKVLGREFFGPGTRLTVL.

The chain has TRBV21-1 and TRBJ2-7; the DNA was not compared with TRBD1, the D call given in the table. TRBV21-1 is flagged as a pseudogene. This CDR3 has 18 amino acids. The CDR3 loop is CASSKARTSRQIREGQYF. The DNA of the CDR3 is TGTGCCAGCAGCAAAGCGCGGACATCCCGACAAATACGAGAAGGGCAGTACTTC.

This clone was found once. CDR3 bases: TGTGCCATCAGCGGGGATAGTGAAAAACTGTTTTTT. Its protein product is CAISGDSEKLFF. The chain carries TRBV10-3 and TRBJ1-4; the D is unclear. The CDR3 totals 12 residues. V lost 6 bases and J lost 7, with 9 bases in between. Germline-derived CDR1 and CDR2 are ENHRY and SYGVKD.

V usage is TRBV21-1 and J usage is TRBJ1-1. TRBV21-1 corresponds to a pseudogene. The CDR3 extends over 14 amino acids. The CDR3 sequence: CASSNPEGSTEAFF. Written as DNA, the CDR3 is TGTGCCAGCAGCAATCCGGAAGGGAGCACTGAAGCTTTCTTT.

This chain uses TRBV5-1 with TRBJ2-1; possible D gene TRBD1, 6 bases. Germline loops: CDR1 SGHRS, CDR2 YFSETQ. Trimming stripped 4 bases from V and 3 bases from J, with 23 bases between. The length of the CDR3 is 18 residues. CDR3 coding DNA: TGCGCCAGCAGCCTTCTACCCGGGACACCCGGGATCTACAATGAGCAGTTCTTC. Translation gives CASSLLPGTPGIYNEQFF.

The gene calls are TRBV6-2 or TRBV6-3 and TRBJ1-2; D unresolved. The V gene lost 4 bases and the J gene lost 8 bases, with 11 bases spanning the gap. This CDR3 has 12 amino acids. Germline-derived CDR1 and CDR2 are MNHEY and SVGEGT. The CDR3 spells CASSSAAEGYTF. The CDR3 coding sequence is TGTGCCAGCAGTTCCGCGGCGGAAGGCTACACCTTC.

The rearrangement uses TRBV30 and TRBJ2-7; D not resolved. The CDR3 is made up of 12 amino acids. V lost 2 bases and J lost 7, with 12 bases in between. Per the germline V gene, CDR1 is GTSNPN and CDR2 is SVGIG (reference sequence). In DNA, the CDR3 is TGTGCCTGGAGTTCCATGTGTCGGGAGCAGTACTTC. It yields the protein CAWSSMCREQYF. The entire variable domain, with the rest obtained from reference TRBV30 and TRBJ2-7, is as follows: SQTIHQWPATLVQPVGSPLSLECTVEGTSNPNLYWYRQAAGRGLQLLFYSVGIGQISSEVPQNLSASRPQDRQFILSSKKLLLSDSGFYLCAWSSMCREQYFGPGTRLTVT.

This sequence joins TRBV6-5 and TRBJ1-2; unclear D gene. CDR3 length: 13 residues. Trimming stripped 6 bases from V and 8 bases from J, with 16 bases between. Germline V gene data show CDR1 as MNHEY and CDR2 as SVGAGI. CDR3 bases: TGTGCCAGCAGCCGGCCCGAGACCCCAGGCTACACCTTC. Translation: CASSRPETPGYTF.

V is TRBV6-2 or TRBV6-3 and J is TRBJ2-2; D remains unclear. The CDR3 covers 13 residues. V was clipped by 5 bases and J by 3 bases, with 7 bases between them. CDR1 is MNHEY, CDR2 SVGEGT, per germline. The chain's CDR3 is CASSTGHTGELFF. As DNA, the CDR3 is TGTGCCAGCAGTACCGGACACACCGGGGAGCTGTTTTTT.

The chain joins TRBV9 to TRBJ2-1, with 8 bases fitting TRBD2. The CDR3 has 14 amino acids. Germline-derived CDR1 and CDR2 are SGDLS and YYNGEE. Losses at the gene ends were 2 bases for V and 7 bases for J; bases not matched to a gene: 5. Written as DNA, the CDR3 is TGTGCCAGCAGCGTCACTAGCGGACGAAATGAGCAGTTCTTC. Protein sequence: CASSVTSGRNEQFF.

The genes are TRBV18 and TRBJ2-3; 7 bases map to TRBD2. The length of the CDR3 is 16 residues. The germline CDR1 and CDR2 sequences are KGHSH and LQKENI. The V segment lost 1 base and the J segment 0 bases; nucleotides outside the gene matches: 4. The DNA for the CDR3 is TGTGCCAGCTCACCACAGGGAGGGGTTAGCACAGATACGCAGTATTTT. Translating it yields CASSPQGGVSTDTQYF.

The chain recombines TRBV10-2 with TRBJ2-7; 12 nucleotides agree with TRBD1. The CDR3 consists of 14 residues. V was clipped by 7 bases and J by 4 bases; unmatched bases: 5. The germline V gene encodes CDR1 WSHSY and CDR2 SAAADI. DNA for the CDR3: TGCGCCAGCACGAGGGACAGGGGGCTGTACGAGCAGTACTTC. This codes for CASTRDRGLYEQYF.

Turning to this clone: Other nucleotide sequences in the sample specify the same CDR3. This sequence joins TRBV7-2 and TRBJ1-2; D gene ambiguous. The length of the CDR3 is 14 residues. The V and J ends lost 1 base and 2 bases respectively, with 8 bases between them. The germline CDR1 and CDR2 sequences are SGHTA and FQGNSA. This CDR3 reads CASSLDRGNYGYTF. CDR3 DNA sequence: TGTGCCAGCAGCTTAGACAGAGGCAACTATGGCTACACCTTC.

The gene calls are TRBV4-3 and TRBJ1-1; D might be TRBD1 (6 bases). CDR1 and CDR2 (germline): LGHNA, YSLEER. This CDR3 contains 15 residues. V shed 2 bases and J shed 4 bases, with 14 bases lying between them. As DNA, the CDR3 is TGCGCCAGCAGCCAACTTTCAGGGGAGGGCACTGAAGCTTTCTTT. Its translation is CASSQLSGEGTEAFF.

The chain employs TRBV7-9 and TRBJ1-1; D is unresolved. Germline V gene sequence: CDR1 SEHNR, CDR2 FQNEAQ (reference sequence). The V end lost 7 bases, the J end lost 1 base, and 16 bases lay between the germline ends. This CDR3 has 15 amino acids. Here the CDR3 reads CASTLARARNTEAFF. The DNA of the CDR3 is TGTGCCAGCACCCTTGCGCGGGCAAGGAACACTGAAGCTTTCTTT.

The chain carries TRBV18 and TRBJ2-7; D unclear. CDR1 and CDR2 (germline): KGHSH, LQKENI. The V gene lost 2 bases and the J gene lost 3 bases, with 5 bases spanning the gap. The CDR3 length is 12 residues. This CDR3 is CASSPGNYEQYF. CDR3 DNA: TGTGCCAGCTCACCAGGCAACTACGAGCAGTACTTC. The full variable domain, in which reference TRBV18 and TRBJ2-7 provide the parts outside the CDR3, is NAGVMQNPRHLVRRRGQEARLRCSPMKGHSHVYWYRQLPEEGLKFMVYLQKENIIDESGMPKERFSAEFPKEGPSILRIQQVVRGDSAAYFCASSPGNYEQYFGPGTRLTVT.

This clone appeared a single time. The V and J genes are TRBV4-2 and TRBJ1-5; D is possibly TRBD1 (5 bases). The CDR3 is 18 residues long. Germline V gives CDR1 LGHNA, CDR2 YNFKEQ. V lost 1 base, J lost 2 bases, and 18 bases lay in between. DNA for the CDR3: TGTGCCAGCAGCCAAGGAATGAGGCAGGGCTATGGCAATCAGCCCCAGCATTTT. Protein: CASSQGMRQGYGNQPQHF.

The rearrangement links TRBV7-2 to TRBJ1-1, with a weak D call TRBD1 (6 bases). Trimming cost V 5 bases and J 5 bases, with 15 bases left between them. This CDR3 is built from 14 residues. CDR1 SGHTA and CDR2 FQGNSA come from the germline V gene. The CDR3 DNA reads as TGTGCCAGCAGCCCCACAGGGATTAGGACTGAAGCTTTCTTT. Translation gives CASSPTGIRTEAFF.

This chain joins TRBV3-1 (or the pseudogene TRBV3-2) and TRBJ2-2; D might be TRBD2 (6 bases). This CDR3 has 14 amino acids. Trimming took off 3 bases at V and 7 bases at J, with 12 bases between the two ends. The V gene's germline CDR1 is LGHDT and CDR2 YNNKEL (reference sequence). The CDR3 coding sequence is TGTGCCAGCAGCCAGCTCGGGAGCGTCGGGGAGCTGTTTTTT. Residues: CASSQLGSVGELFF.

V gene TRBV2 combines with J gene TRBJ1-1; no firm D call. The CDR3 is made up of 13 amino acids. The V gene lost 4 bases and the J gene lost 0 bases, with 6 bases spanning the gap. Germline CDR1 and CDR2: SNHLY and FYNNEI. The CDR3 region is CASSVRVNTEAFF. The DNA for the CDR3 is TGTGCCAGCAGTGTTCGTGTGAACACTGAAGCTTTCTTT. Filled out from reference TRBV2 and TRBJ1-1, the complete variable domain reads EPEVTQTPSHQVTQMGQEVILRCVPISNHLYFYWYRQILGQKVEFLVSFYNNEISEKSEIFDDQFSVERPDGSNFTLKIRSTKLEDSAMYFCASSVRVNTEAFFGQGTRLTVV.

The rearrangement joins TRBV5-1 to TRBJ1-5; TRBD1 is a possible D gene (6 bases). Trimming took 4 bases from V and 4 from J, leaving 15 bases between them. Germline CDR1 reads SGHRS; CDR2 reads YFSETQ. The CDR3 is 15 residues long. The CDR3: CASSPGGGQNQPQHF. For the CDR3, the DNA is TGCGCCAGCAGCCCCGGGGGGGGGCAGAATCAGCCCCAGCATTTT.

This chain joins TRBV29-1 and TRBJ1-1; TRBD1 aligns across 7 bases. Germline V CDR1 and CDR2: SQVTM, ANQGSEA. The CDR3 length is 13 residues. With 7 bases clipped from V and 4 bases from J, the junction kept 9 bases outside the gene matches. CDR3 amino acids: CSARQGVGTEAFF. The CDR3 nucleotides are TGCAGCGCACGACAGGGTGTGGGCACTGAAGCTTTCTTT.

The rearrangement joins TRBV28 to TRBJ1-5, with TRBD1 matching 8 bases. The CDR3 runs to 15 residues. Germline loops: CDR1 MDHEN, CDR2 SYDVKM. Germline trimming cut 6 bases from V and 5 bases from J; bases unmatched to any gene: 9. The CDR3 loop reads CASSRNRGEDQPQHF. As DNA, the CDR3 is TGTGCCAGCAGCCGTAACAGGGGGGAAGATCAGCCCCAGCATTTT.

This clone appeared a single time. The DNA of the CDR3 is TGTGCCAGCAGCCCCCTATGGGGACGGGCTTCGGACGAGCAGTACTTC. Residues: CASSPLWGRASDEQYF. The chain employs TRBV7-9 and TRBJ2-7; D may correspond to TRBD1 or TRBD2 (5 bases each). Germline V lookup: CDR1 SEHNR, CDR2 FQNEAQ (reference sequence). There are 16 residues in the CDR3. V gave up 5 bases and J gave up 5 bases, with 22 bases separating them.

The J gene is TRBJ1-5, the V gene TRBV7-3; the D gene is possibly TRBD1 (5 bases). This CDR3 spans 13 amino acids. V lost 7 bases and J lost 7, with 14 bases in between. The germline V gene encodes CDR1 SGHTA and CDR2 FQGTGA. The CDR3 is CASTSEGHQPQHF. The CDR3 DNA sequence: TGTGCCAGCACCTCAGAGGGGCACCAGCCCCAGCATTTT.

The sample holds a few counts of this clone. The chain uses TRBV5-1 and TRBJ2-7, with D perhaps matching TRBD2 (6 bases). V shed 0 bases and J shed 3 bases, with 13 bases lying between them. CDR1 SGHRS and CDR2 YFSETQ come from the germline V gene. The CDR3 runs 15 residues. CDR3 protein: CASSLALASGYEQYF. The CDR3 nucleotides are TGCGCCAGCAGCTTGGCACTAGCCTCGGGCTACGAGCAGTACTTC.